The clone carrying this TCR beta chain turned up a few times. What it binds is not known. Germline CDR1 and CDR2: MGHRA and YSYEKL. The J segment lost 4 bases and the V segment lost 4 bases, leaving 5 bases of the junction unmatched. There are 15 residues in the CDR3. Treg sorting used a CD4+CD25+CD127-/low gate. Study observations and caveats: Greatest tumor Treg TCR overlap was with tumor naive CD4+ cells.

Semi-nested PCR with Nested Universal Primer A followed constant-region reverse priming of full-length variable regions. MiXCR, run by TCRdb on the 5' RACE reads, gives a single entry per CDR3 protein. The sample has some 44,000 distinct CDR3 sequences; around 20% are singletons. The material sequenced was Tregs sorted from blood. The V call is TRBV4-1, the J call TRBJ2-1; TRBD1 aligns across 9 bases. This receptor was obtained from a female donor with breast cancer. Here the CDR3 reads CASSRDRGKYNEQFF. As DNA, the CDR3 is TGCGCCAGCAGCCGAGACAGGGGGAAATACAATGAGCAGTTCTTC.